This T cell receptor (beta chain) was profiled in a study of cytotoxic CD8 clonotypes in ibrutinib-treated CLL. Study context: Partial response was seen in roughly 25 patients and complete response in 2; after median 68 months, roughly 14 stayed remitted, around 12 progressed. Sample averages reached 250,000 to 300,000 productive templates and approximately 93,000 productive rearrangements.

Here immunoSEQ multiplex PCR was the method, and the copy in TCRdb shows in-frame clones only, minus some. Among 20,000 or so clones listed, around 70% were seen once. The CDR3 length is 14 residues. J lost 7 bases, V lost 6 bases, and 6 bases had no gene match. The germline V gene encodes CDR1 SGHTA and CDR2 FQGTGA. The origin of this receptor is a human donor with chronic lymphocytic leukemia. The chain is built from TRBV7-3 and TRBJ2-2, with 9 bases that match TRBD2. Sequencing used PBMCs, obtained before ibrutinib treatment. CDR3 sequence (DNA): TGTGCCAGCAGTCCTAGCGGGACGATCGGGGAGCTGTTTTTT. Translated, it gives CASSPSGTIGELFF.